This T cell receptor beta chain originates from a study of molecular identifiers for immune sequencing clone quantification. Concerning this clonotype itself: Its antigen is unknown. The junction and the germline gene differ at one end; a read error may be behind it.

Notes on the study in general: It was shown that clones above 20 RNA copies held over 98% of effector molecules, but under 1% in naive cells.

Via MiXCR, TCRdb re-called the PCR reads, giving one row per CDR3 protein. This table has about 510,000 distinct CDR3 sequences, about 20% appearing once. The CDR3 loop spans 15 amino acids. The specimen was naive CD8+ T cells from blood, with Jurkat cell RNA spiked in. As to subset: FACS-sorted CD8+CD4-CCR7+CD45RA+ naive T cells. The source is a human donor in good health. Some libraries in this study had Jurkat cell RNA spiked in. V and J are TRBV12-3 or TRBV12-4 and TRBJ2-2; weak D call: TRBD1 (6 bases). This CDR3 is CASRAEGHLTGELSF. CDR3 DNA: TGTGCCAGCAGGGCCGAGGGACACCTCACCGGGGAGCTGTCTTTT.